The clone carrying this T cell receptor (beta chain) was found a few times. Its matching antigen is unknown. Via MiXCR, TCRdb re-called the RT-PCR reads, giving one row per CDR3 protein. The table has around 760,000 distinct CDR3 sequences, approximately 15% seen once. This sample stems from a study of response to subunit inactivated influenza vaccine. This CDR3 has 13 residues. Losses at the gene ends were 6 bases for V and 5 bases for J; bases not matched to a gene: 6. Per germline, CDR1 MDHEN and CDR2 SYDVKM. The study, taken as a whole, reports: The authors offered the suggestion that each seasonal influenza vaccination recruits few new T cells.

This chain joins TRBV28 and TRBJ2-7; 8 positions match TRBD1. Sequenced here: PBMCs from blood, sampled around two weeks before vaccination. The TCR sequence derives from a man between 50 and 59 years old who received an inactivated influenza vaccine. CDR3 residues: CASRPLTGDEQYF. The DNA of the CDR3 is TGTGCCAGCAGGCCATTGACAGGGGACGAGCAGTACTTC.